This T cell receptor beta chain was obtained from a study of early stage breast cancer tumors. Here immunoSEQ multiplex PCR was the method, and the copy in TCRdb shows in-frame clones only, minus some. The sample consists of over 5,000 clones, around 70% of them appearing once. Study-level findings and limits: Comparing each tissue with blood distinguished tumor from normal in about 85% of the 16 patients. Tumors had around 2.4-fold higher T cell density than normal breast. Chain pairing and CD4, CD8 or FOXP3 expression were not captured.

Germline V gene sequence: CDR1 SGHRS, CDR2 YFSETQ. This CDR3 contains 15 residues. The V and J ends lost 0 bases and 1 base respectively, with 9 bases between them. A word on this clone: The antigen is unknown.

Sequenced input: breast tumor tissue. The sequence was obtained from a person between 60 and 69 years old with breast cancer. The V and J genes are TRBV5-1 and TRBJ2-3, with a weak D call TRBD2 (6 bases). CDR3 region: CASSLAGTGTDTQYF. CDR3 DNA sequence: TGCGCCAGCAGCTTGGCCGGGACTGGCACAGATACGCAGTATTTT.